The sequence of this T cell receptor beta chain was determined in a study of blood T cell repertoires in COVID-19. Across the study: From T cells, B-cell-depleted T cells, or PBMCs came the material, which was cDNA or gDNA.

The V gene lost 2 bases and the J gene lost 0 bases, with 7 bases spanning the gap. CDR1 GTSNPN and CDR2 SVGIG come from the germline V gene (reference sequence). The CDR3 is 13 residues long. Clones were sequenced by immunoSEQ multiplex PCR, and TCRdb holds only the in-frame ones, with some missing. The data show more than 15,000 clones, with around 86% seen just once and under 60% held by the top ten. The sequence came from a man in his fifties or sixties with acute or convalescent COVID-19. The chain employs TRBV30 and TRBJ1-1; D is perhaps TRBD1 (6 bases). Input material: peripheral blood. In nucleotides, the CDR3 is TGTGCCTGGAGTAGGGGGATGAACACTGAAGCTTTCTTT. It specifies CAWSRGMNTEAFF.